This is a list of T cell receptor beta chains from one sample in a study of blood T cell repertoires in COVID-19. Only in-frame clones appear in the TCRdb table, and some are missing; sequencing was by immunoSEQ multiplex PCR. The data hold about 260,000 clones, with more than 85% observed a single time. Sequencing used peripheral blood. These receptors all stem from a man younger than 35 with active or convalescent COVID-19. The CDR3 runs from the conserved cysteine through the conserved F or W. D genes are given only for firm matches. The listing skips clone size in some rows; elsewhere it reads once, few, many or a size class.

D: TRBD1
size: NA
V: TRBV28
J: TRBJ1-2
DNA: TGTGCCAGCAGTTCCGGGACAGGGGGGAGCTATGGCTACACCTTC
CDR3: CASSSGTGGSYGYTF

D: TRBD2
size: NA
V: TRBV12-5
J: TRBJ2-3
DNA: TGTGCTAGTGGTTTGGGACTAGCGGTCCAAGATACGCAGTATTTT
CDR3: CASGLGLAVQDTQYF

D: NA
size: once
V: TRBV12-3/TRBV12-4
J: TRBJ1-1
DNA: TGTGCCAGCACCCCTGGGGCGGTTGAAGCTTTCTTT
CDR3: CASTPGAVEAFF

D: NA
size: once
V: TRBV25-1
J: TRBJ2-1
DNA: TGTGCCAGCAGTGAATATCGGGGGGCCCACAATGAGCAGTTCTTC
CDR3: CASSEYRGAHNEQFF

D: NA
size: NA
V: TRBV7-2
J: TRBJ2-5
DNA: TGTGCCAGCAGCTTAGTCCGGAGCCAAGAGACCCAGTACTTC
CDR3: CASSLVRSQETQYF

D: NA
size: once
V: TRBV9
J: TRBJ1-1
DNA: TGTGCCAGCAGCGAGAGCGGGGGAAGCACTGAAGCTTTCTTT
CDR3: CASSESGGSTEAFF

D: NA
size: NA
V: TRBV7-7
J: TRBJ1-5
DNA: TGTGCCACTCGGGGGGAGGTGTATAGCAATCAGCCCCAGCATTTT
CDR3: CATRGEVYSNQPQHF

D: TRBD2
size: NA
V: TRBV9
J: TRBJ2-2
DNA: TGTGCCAGCAGCCCTAGGACTAGCGGGAGATCAAGGACCGGGGAGCTGTTTTTT
CDR3: CASSPRTSGRSRTGELFF

D: TRBD1
size: NA
V: TRBV30
J: TRBJ1-6
DNA: TGTGCCTCCAGACAGGGTTTGGATTCACCCCTCCACTTT
CDR3: CASRQGLDSPLHF

D: NA
size: NA
V: TRBV6-5
J: TRBJ1-6
DNA: TGTGCCAGCAGTTCACGAGATAATTCACCCCTCCACTTT
CDR3: CASSSRDNSPLHF

D: NA
size: NA
V: TRBV7-2
J: TRBJ1-5
DNA: TGTGCCAGCAGTTTCTCGGGCAATCAGCCCCAGCATTTT
CDR3: CASSFSGNQPQHF

D: NA
size: NA
V: TRBV29-1
J: TRBJ2-7
DNA: TGCAGCGTTGAAGGTCTAGCTGACGACGAGCAGTACTTC
CDR3: CSVEGLADDEQYF

D: TRBD2
size: once
V: TRBV6-1
J: TRBJ2-3
DNA: TGTGCCACTCGCGACGGGAGGGAAACAGATACGCAGTATTTT
CDR3: CATRDGRETDTQYF

D: NA
size: NA
V: TRBV10-3
J: TRBJ2-5
DNA: TGTGCCATCAGTGAGGTCGTACAAGAGACCCAGTACTTC
CDR3: CAISEVVQETQYF

D: TRBD2
size: NA
V: TRBV5-1
J: TRBJ2-1
DNA: TGCGCCAGCAGGGCCGGGACTAGCGGGAGTCTAGGCAATGAGCAGTTCTTC
CDR3: CASRAGTSGSLGNEQFF

D: NA
size: NA
V: TRBV2
J: TRBJ2-2
DNA: TGTGCCTGCCGCCGAGCTTCCGGGGAGCTGTTTTTT
CDR3: CACRRASGELFF

D: NA
size: NA
V: TRBV27
J: TRBJ2-7
DNA: TGTGCCAGCAGTCCCTCCTCCTACGAGCAGTACTTC
CDR3: CASSPSSYEQYF

D: TRBD1
size: once
V: TRBV4-1
J: TRBJ1-1
DNA: TGCGCCAGCAGCCACATGGGACAGTTGAACACTGAAGCTTTCTTT
CDR3: CASSHMGQLNTEAFF

D: TRBD1
size: NA
V: TRBV28
J: TRBJ1-2
DNA: TGTGCCAGCAGTTTAGCTGAGGGACAGGGTCATGGCTACACCTTC
CDR3: CASSLAEGQGHGYTF

D: TRBD1
size: NA
V: TRBV18
J: TRBJ2-7
DNA: TGTGCCAGCTCCTCGCGGGACAGGGGCTACGAGCAGTACTTC
CDR3: CASSSRDRGYEQYF

D: NA
size: NA
V: TRBV11-3
J: TRBJ2-7
DNA: TGTGCCAGCAGCTTCCCAAGGGTGAGGGACTTAAACGAGCAGTACTTC
CDR3: CASSFPRVRDLNEQYF

D: NA
size: NA
V: TRBV11-2
J: TRBJ2-7
DNA: TGTGCCAGCAGTACAGATTCCTACGAGCAGTACTTC
CDR3: CASSTDSYEQYF

D: TRBD1
size: NA
V: TRBV5-1
J: TRBJ2-3
DNA: TGCGCCAGCAGCTGGGGGACAGCCACAGATACGCAGTATTTT
CDR3: CASSWGTATDTQYF

D: NA
size: NA
V: TRBV24-1
J: TRBJ1-2
DNA: TGTGCCACCAGTGACCCCGACAAGAAGGGGGGCTACACCTTC
CDR3: CATSDPDKKGGYTF

D: NA
size: NA
V: TRBV4-3
J: TRBJ1-4
DNA: TGCGCCAGCAGCCAAGATGTAGGAGCTAATGAAAAACTGTTTTTT
CDR3: CASSQDVGANEKLFF

D: NA
size: NA
V: TRBV19
J: TRBJ2-5
DNA: TGTGCCAGTAGTCGGGGGTTTTCGGCTTACCAAGAGACCCAGTACTTC
CDR3: CASSRGFSAYQETQYF

D: TRBD1
size: NA
V: TRBV28
J: TRBJ2-3
DNA: TGTGCCAGCAGTTTGGTAGGACAGGGGGCTCATACGCAGTATTTT
CDR3: CASSLVGQGAHTQYF

D: TRBD2
size: once
V: TRBV4-1
J: TRBJ2-7
DNA: TGCGCCAGCAGCCAGTTCGGACTAGCGAAGTACGAGCAGTACTTC
CDR3: CASSQFGLAKYEQYF

D: NA
size: NA
V: TRBV5-1
J: TRBJ2-7
DNA: TGCGCCAGCAGCTTGAGGGCGGGCTCCTACGAGCAGTACTTC
CDR3: CASSLRAGSYEQYF

D: NA
size: NA
V: TRBV5-1
J: TRBJ2-5
DNA: TGCGCCAGCAGCTTGGGACTAAACCTGGAGACCCAGTACTTC
CDR3: CASSLGLNLETQYF

D: NA
size: few
V: TRBV29-1
J: TRBJ1-2
DNA: TGCAGTGATGGAGGGGAATCTCCGGCCTATGGCTACACCTTC
CDR3: CSDGGESPAYGYTF

D: TRBD1
size: NA
V: TRBV4-2
J: TRBJ1-2
DNA: TGTGCCAGCAGCCAAGATCCCACAGGGGTGAACTATGGCTACACCTTC
CDR3: CASSQDPTGVNYGYTF

D: TRBD2
size: NA
V: TRBV27
J: TRBJ2-3
DNA: TGTGCCAGCAGTTTTCAGGGAGGGAATTTTGGAGATACGCAGTATTTT
CDR3: CASSFQGGNFGDTQYF

D: NA
size: few
V: TRBV4-3
J: TRBJ1-6
DNA: TGCGCCAGCAGCCAAGGAGGGTGGCGGCGTTATTCACCCCTCCACTTT
CDR3: CASSQGGWRRYSPLHF

D: TRBD1
size: NA
V: TRBV2
J: TRBJ1-2
DNA: TGTGCCAGCAGTCAGGGACAGGGAGGTTATAACTATGGCTACACCTTC
CDR3: CASSQGQGGYNYGYTF

D: NA
size: NA
V: TRBV10-2
J: TRBJ2-5
DNA: TGCGCCAGCGTCGCGCGGGTCAGAGAGACCCAGTACTTC
CDR3: CASVARVRETQYF

D: NA
size: NA
V: TRBV29-1
J: TRBJ2-7
DNA: TGCAGCGTCCGGGACTTGATCGACGAGCAGTACTTC
CDR3: CSVRDLIDEQYF

D: NA
size: NA
V: TRBV27
J: TRBJ2-1
DNA: TGTGCCAGCAGTTCAGGACAGCCTAGCTCCTACAATGAGCAGTTCTTC
CDR3: CASSSGQPSSYNEQFF

D: NA
size: NA
V: TRBV12-3/TRBV12-4
J: TRBJ1-2
DNA: TGTGCCACCTATCAGCGTAGTACCTATGGCTACACCTTC
CDR3: CATYQRSTYGYTF

D: NA
size: NA
V: TRBV5-6
J: TRBJ1-6
DNA: TGTGCCAGCAGCTGGTGGGCAGGTGTCAATTCACCCCTCCACTTT
CDR3: CASSWWAGVNSPLHF

D: TRBD2
size: NA
V: TRBV5-5
J: TRBJ2-1
DNA: TGTGCCAGCAGCAATAGCGGGGACCCTTACAATGAGCAGTTCTTC
CDR3: CASSNSGDPYNEQFF

D: NA
size: NA
V: TRBV2
J: TRBJ1-5
DNA: TGTGCCAGTGCGGCAGGAGGCTCCCATCAGCCCCAGCATTTT
CDR3: CASAAGGSHQPQHF